This is a list of T cell receptor beta chains from one sample in a study of blood T cell repertoires in COVID-19. Measured with immunoSEQ multiplex PCR; TCRdb has only the in-frame clones, and not every one. Seen here are about 100,000 clones, about 90% observed once, and the top ten hold approximately 7.3%. The sequenced sample consisted of peripheral blood. Receptors originate from a man younger than 40 in a cohort sampled during active COVID-19. CDR3s include the opening cysteine and the closing phenylalanine or tryptophan. The D gene is left open where the match is weak. Not every row has a clone size; where given, it reads once, few, many or a size class.

clone_size: -
j_call: TRBJ2-7
v_call: TRBV11-2
d_call: -
cdr3_nt: TGTGCCAGCAGCTTATACCCGACAGCCTCCTACGAGCAGTACTTC
cdr3_aa: CASSLYPTASYEQYF

clone_size: -
j_call: TRBJ2-7
v_call: TRBV7-2
d_call: -
cdr3_nt: TGTGCCAGCAGCTACAGACAGAACTACGAGCAGTACTTC
cdr3_aa: CASSYRQNYEQYF

clone_size: -
j_call: TRBJ1-5
v_call: TRBV30
d_call: -
cdr3_nt: TGTGCCTGGAGTTCCCGGGACAAGAGCAATCAGCCCCAGCATTTT
cdr3_aa: CAWSSRDKSNQPQHF

clone_size: -
j_call: TRBJ2-7
v_call: TRBV7-9
d_call: -
cdr3_nt: TGTGCCAGCAGCTTAGGCGGCCGACAGTCCTACGAGCAGTACTTC
cdr3_aa: CASSLGGRQSYEQYF

clone_size: -
j_call: TRBJ2-1
v_call: TRBV14
d_call: TRBD2
cdr3_nt: TGTGCCAGCAGCCTACTAGCGGGGGGACTAAATGAGCAGTTCTTC
cdr3_aa: CASSLLAGGLNEQFF

clone_size: -
j_call: TRBJ2-7
v_call: TRBV2
d_call: TRBD2
cdr3_nt: TGTGCCAGCAGTCCGGGGACTAGCAGGGAGGAGTACTTC
cdr3_aa: CASSPGTSREEYF

clone_size: -
j_call: TRBJ2-6
v_call: TRBV11-2
d_call: -
cdr3_nt: TGTGCCAGCAGCTTTAATATTAACTCTGGGGCCAACGTCCTGACTTTC
cdr3_aa: CASSFNINSGANVLTF

clone_size: -
j_call: TRBJ2-5
v_call: TRBV6-2/TRBV6-3
d_call: -
cdr3_nt: TGTGCCAGCAGTCTCCAAGAGACCCAGTACTTC
cdr3_aa: CASSLQETQYF

clone_size: -
j_call: TRBJ2-5
v_call: TRBV5-6
d_call: TRBD2
cdr3_nt: TGTGCCAGCAGCGGGGGCCTAGCGGGGGCGAACCAAGAGACCCAGTACTTC
cdr3_aa: CASSGGLAGANQETQYF

clone_size: -
j_call: TRBJ2-3
v_call: TRBV19
d_call: -
cdr3_nt: TGTGCCAGCCGTCCCCAGGGAACTAGCACAGATACGCAGTATTTT
cdr3_aa: CASRPQGTSTDTQYF

clone_size: -
j_call: TRBJ1-5
v_call: TRBV3-1/TRBV3-2
d_call: -
cdr3_nt: TGTGCCAGCAGCCAAGACAGTTCCAATCAGCCCCAGCATTTT
cdr3_aa: CASSQDSSNQPQHF

clone_size: once
j_call: TRBJ1-5
v_call: TRBV7-2
d_call: TRBD1
cdr3_nt: TGTGCCAGCAGCCTTCAGACAGGGAGGTATAGCAATCAGCCCCAGCATTTT
cdr3_aa: CASSLQTGRYSNQPQHF

clone_size: -
j_call: TRBJ2-2
v_call: TRBV7-2
d_call: -
cdr3_nt: TGTGCCAGCAGCAAACAGGGTTCGGCCGGGGAGCTGTTTTTT
cdr3_aa: CASSKQGSAGELFF

clone_size: -
j_call: TRBJ1-1
v_call: TRBV5-1
d_call: -
cdr3_nt: TGCGCCAGCAGCTCCGGAGGCAGCGGGGGGCTCACTGAAGCTTTCTTT
cdr3_aa: CASSSGGSGGLTEAFF

clone_size: -
j_call: TRBJ2-3
v_call: TRBV28
d_call: TRBD1
cdr3_nt: TGTGCCAGCAGTGAACAGGGGGCGGTGGGGCCAGATACGCAGTATTTT
cdr3_aa: CASSEQGAVGPDTQYF

clone_size: -
j_call: TRBJ1-6
v_call: TRBV7-2
d_call: TRBD1
cdr3_nt: TGTGCCAGCAGGACCCAGGGGGGCTATAATTCACCCCTCCACTTT
cdr3_aa: CASRTQGGYNSPLHF

clone_size: -
j_call: TRBJ1-1
v_call: TRBV18
d_call: TRBD1
cdr3_nt: TGTGCCAGCTCACCGTATGTGCTGGGACAGGCAGGGGCTTTCTTT
cdr3_aa: CASSPYVLGQAGAFF

clone_size: -
j_call: TRBJ2-2
v_call: TRBV9
d_call: TRBD2
cdr3_nt: TGTGCCAGCAGCGTAGGTCTCGGGACTAGCGGGGAGCTGTTTTTT
cdr3_aa: CASSVGLGTSGELFF

clone_size: -
j_call: TRBJ1-2
v_call: TRBV4-3
d_call: -
cdr3_nt: TGCGCCAGCAGCCAAGTTGGGGCTACCAGTAATGGCTACACCTTC
cdr3_aa: CASSQVGATSNGYTF

clone_size: -
j_call: TRBJ1-3
v_call: TRBV7-2
d_call: -
cdr3_nt: TGTGCCAGCAGCTTGGACAGAGACGGAAACACCATATATTTT
cdr3_aa: CASSLDRDGNTIYF

clone_size: -
j_call: TRBJ1-2
v_call: TRBV21-1
d_call: -
cdr3_nt: TGTGCCAGCAGTCGGCAGGGCGAGAGAAATGGCTACACCTTC
cdr3_aa: CASSRQGERNGYTF

clone_size: -
j_call: TRBJ2-1
v_call: TRBV5-1
d_call: TRBD2
cdr3_nt: TGCGCCAGCAGCTTGGCCTCGGTAGCGGGGGTCGCCTACAATGAGCAGTTCTTC
cdr3_aa: CASSLASVAGVAYNEQFF

clone_size: -
j_call: TRBJ2-5
v_call: TRBV9
d_call: TRBD1
cdr3_nt: TGTGCCAGCAGCGTAGGGACAGGGCAAGAGACCCAGTACTTC
cdr3_aa: CASSVGTGQETQYF

clone_size: once
j_call: TRBJ1-2
v_call: TRBV14
d_call: -
cdr3_nt: TGTGCCAGCAGCCAAGATCGGGGGTACTATGGCTACACCTTC
cdr3_aa: CASSQDRGYYGYTF

clone_size: -
j_call: TRBJ2-2
v_call: TRBV7-3
d_call: TRBD1
cdr3_nt: TGTGCCAGCAGCTTTCGGACAGGGCACACCGGGGAGCTGTTTTTT
cdr3_aa: CASSFRTGHTGELFF

clone_size: -
j_call: TRBJ2-1
v_call: TRBV11-3
d_call: -
cdr3_nt: TGTGCCAGCAGCTTGACAGGAAGGTCCTACAATGAGCAGTTCTTC
cdr3_aa: CASSLTGRSYNEQFF

clone_size: -
j_call: TRBJ1-6
v_call: TRBV5-4
d_call: TRBD1
cdr3_nt: TGTGCCAGCAGCTGGGGACAGGGGGATTCACCCCTCCACTTT
cdr3_aa: CASSWGQGDSPLHF

clone_size: -
j_call: TRBJ2-7
v_call: TRBV19
d_call: -
cdr3_nt: TGTGCCAGTAGTATAGGAGGCAGGGACTACGAGCAGTACTTC
cdr3_aa: CASSIGGRDYEQYF

clone_size: -
j_call: TRBJ1-1
v_call: TRBV3-1/TRBV3-2
d_call: -
cdr3_nt: TGTGCCAGCAGCCAATTTTCGGGGTATGAAGCTTTCTTT
cdr3_aa: CASSQFSGYEAFF

clone_size: -
j_call: TRBJ2-7
v_call: TRBV5-8
d_call: TRBD2
cdr3_nt: TGTGCCAGCAGCTTGATGCGGGGGTCCACCTACGAGCAGTACTTC
cdr3_aa: CASSLMRGSTYEQYF

clone_size: -
j_call: TRBJ2-3
v_call: TRBV18
d_call: -
cdr3_nt: TGTGCCAGCTCCGAGAAAAAGCGGTTCAGTTTGGATACGCAGTATTTT
cdr3_aa: CASSEKKRFSLDTQYF

clone_size: -
j_call: TRBJ1-2
v_call: TRBV19
d_call: -
cdr3_nt: TGTGCCAGCGTTCCGGGACAAGGAGGCTACACCTTC
cdr3_aa: CASVPGQGGYTF

clone_size: -
j_call: TRBJ2-5
v_call: TRBV2
d_call: TRBD1
cdr3_nt: TGTGCCAGCAGCGGGGTGATTAGACAGGGCGGAGAGACCCAGTACTTC
cdr3_aa: CASSGVIRQGGETQYF

clone_size: -
j_call: TRBJ1-4
v_call: TRBV5-1
d_call: TRBD1
cdr3_nt: TGCGCCAGCAGCTTACGGACAGGGAGTCTTAATGAAAAACTGTTTTTT
cdr3_aa: CASSLRTGSLNEKLFF

clone_size: -
j_call: TRBJ2-3
v_call: TRBV29-1
d_call: TRBD2
cdr3_nt: TGCAGCGTTGAAGGGGTCGCTAGCGGGGACACAGATACGCAGTATTTT
cdr3_aa: CSVEGVASGDTDTQYF

clone_size: -
j_call: TRBJ2-5
v_call: TRBV4-2
d_call: TRBD2
cdr3_nt: TGTGCCAGCAGCCAAGCTGGGACTATAGACGAGACCCAGTACTTC
cdr3_aa: CASSQAGTIDETQYF

clone_size: -
j_call: TRBJ1-5
v_call: TRBV7-3
d_call: -
cdr3_nt: TGTGCCAGCAGCTCACAGCGGAATCAGCCCCAGCATTTT
cdr3_aa: CASSSQRNQPQHF

clone_size: -
j_call: TRBJ1-1
v_call: TRBV5-1
d_call: -
cdr3_nt: TGCGCCAGCAGCTTAACGGACACTGAAGCTTTCTTT
cdr3_aa: CASSLTDTEAFF

clone_size: -
j_call: TRBJ1-5
v_call: TRBV5-6
d_call: -
cdr3_nt: TGTGCCAGCAGCCAGGGACACTCCAATCAGCCCCAGCATTTT
cdr3_aa: CASSQGHSNQPQHF

clone_size: -
j_call: TRBJ2-7
v_call: TRBV18
d_call: -
cdr3_nt: TGTGCCACTAAAGCGCCCGGAGGCACCTACGAGCAGTACTTC
cdr3_aa: CATKAPGGTYEQYF

clone_size: -
j_call: TRBJ1-2
v_call: TRBV7-9
d_call: TRBD1
cdr3_nt: TGTGCCAGCAGCTTACCAGGGACAGGGGGGTCTGGCTACACCTTC
cdr3_aa: CASSLPGTGGSGYTF

clone_size: -
j_call: TRBJ2-3
v_call: TRBV20-1
d_call: TRBD2
cdr3_nt: TGCAGTGCTAGTGGCGCGGGGGGGGTCCTAGGCCCCACAGATACGCAGTATTTT
cdr3_aa: CSASGAGGVLGPTDTQYF

clone_size: once
j_call: TRBJ2-7
v_call: TRBV30
d_call: TRBD1
cdr3_nt: TGTGCCTCCCAGCCCGGGACAGGGGTCTACGAGCAGTACTTC
cdr3_aa: CASQPGTGVYEQYF

clone_size: -
j_call: TRBJ1-1
v_call: TRBV7-9
d_call: -
cdr3_nt: TGTGCCAGCAGCATACGCAGGGAATCCTACGCGAACACTGAAGCTTTCTTT
cdr3_aa: CASSIRRESYANTEAFF

clone_size: once
j_call: TRBJ2-7
v_call: TRBV28
d_call: -
cdr3_nt: TGTGCCAGCAGTACCGGGTTCCTGAGCTCCTACGAGCAGTACTTC
cdr3_aa: CASSTGFLSSYEQYF

clone_size: once
j_call: TRBJ2-5
v_call: TRBV27
d_call: -
cdr3_nt: TGTGCCAGCAGTTTAGCTAGCTCCCAAGAGACCCAGTACTTC
cdr3_aa: CASSLASSQETQYF

clone_size: -
j_call: TRBJ1-6
v_call: TRBV5-4
d_call: TRBD1
cdr3_nt: TGTGCCAGCAGCTTGGGGACAGGGGCGCCCCTCCACTTT
cdr3_aa: CASSLGTGAPLHF

clone_size: -
j_call: TRBJ2-1
v_call: TRBV10-3
d_call: -
cdr3_nt: TGTGCCATCAGTGAGTCGGGGCTCTGGAACAATGAGCAGTTCTTC
cdr3_aa: CAISESGLWNNEQFF

clone_size: -
j_call: TRBJ1-6
v_call: TRBV5-1
d_call: TRBD1
cdr3_nt: TGCGCCAGCAGCTTACCCACGGGACAGGGAAATTCACCCCTCCACTTT
cdr3_aa: CASSLPTGQGNSPLHF

clone_size: once
j_call: TRBJ1-1
v_call: TRBV5-1
d_call: -
cdr3_nt: TGCGCCAGCAGCTTGTATAGGGGGTCGGGCACTGAAGCTTTCTTT
cdr3_aa: CASSLYRGSGTEAFF

clone_size: -
j_call: TRBJ2-1
v_call: TRBV5-1
d_call: TRBD1
cdr3_nt: TGCGCCAGCAGCTTCGACAGGGCCAATGAGCAGTTCTTC
cdr3_aa: CASSFDRANEQFF

clone_size: -
j_call: TRBJ1-3
v_call: TRBV25-1
d_call: TRBD1
cdr3_nt: TGTGCCAGCAGTGAATCCGGGACAGGGGGAAACACCATATATTTT
cdr3_aa: CASSESGTGGNTIYF

clone_size: -
j_call: TRBJ2-1
v_call: TRBV6-5
d_call: TRBD1
cdr3_nt: TGTGCCACGTCTGGGACAGGGGGCGATGAGCAGTTCTTC
cdr3_aa: CATSGTGGDEQFF

clone_size: once
j_call: TRBJ2-7
v_call: TRBV10-2
d_call: TRBD2
cdr3_nt: TGCGCCAGCAGTGAGTCGTACGGGGGGGCCTACGAGCAGTACTTC
cdr3_aa: CASSESYGGAYEQYF

clone_size: -
j_call: TRBJ2-7
v_call: TRBV9
d_call: TRBD1
cdr3_nt: TGTGCCAGCAGCGGAGGGACAGGGGGATACGAGCAGTACTTC
cdr3_aa: CASSGGTGGYEQYF

clone_size: -
j_call: TRBJ2-5
v_call: TRBV14
d_call: TRBD1
cdr3_nt: TGTGCCAGCAGCCAAGAGAGGGAGGACAGGGACCAAGAGACCCAGTACTTC
cdr3_aa: CASSQEREDRDQETQYF

clone_size: -
j_call: TRBJ2-7
v_call: TRBV25-1
d_call: TRBD2
cdr3_nt: TGTGCCAGCAGAAAAGCGGGGTCCTACGAGCAGTACTTC
cdr3_aa: CASRKAGSYEQYF

clone_size: -
j_call: TRBJ2-7
v_call: TRBV25-1
d_call: TRBD2
cdr3_nt: TGTGCCAGCAGTAAACGATCGGGAGGCAAGGAGCAGTACTTC
cdr3_aa: CASSKRSGGKEQYF